The rows below give T cell receptor beta chains drawn from one sample of a study of regulatory T cells in long-lasting Graves disease. One entry per CDR3 protein, called by TCRdb with MiXCR from the multiplex PCR reads. The sample has over 300,000 distinct CDR3 sequences; around 20% are singletons. The sequences come from peripheral blood mononuclear cells (PBMCs), collected when the disease was refractory, from a patient treated with antithyroid drugs. These receptors were collected from a female donor with Graves disease. Each CDR3 is given without its conserved first and last residue.

V	J	CDR3
TRBV20-1	TRBJ2-4	SARDPQGSGGKNIQY
TRBV12-3/TRBV12-4	TRBJ2-2	ANGQGVDTGELF
TRBV5-1	TRBJ2-2	ASSLGALAGVYTGELF
TRBV12-3/TRBV12-4	TRBJ2-2	ASSQTLTGELF
TRBV7-8	TRBJ2-7	ASSVLNYEQY
TRBV7-2	TRBJ1-1	ASIFQTNTEAF
TRBV27	TRBJ2-7	ASSLNPGWSSYEQY
TRBV5-8	TRBJ2-7	ASSFGPPGEQY
TRBV29-1	TRBJ2-3	SVWGVVGAFTDTQY
TRBV20-1	TRBJ2-7	SARDQLAGEQY
TRBV27	TRBJ1-2	ASSPGGQLSNYGYT
TRBV7-2	TRBJ1-4	ASSLKVATNEKLF
TRBV24-1	TRBJ2-1	ATSDGDSLTYNEQF
TRBV19	TRBJ1-5	ASSIVQGSGNQPQH
TRBV7-3	TRBJ2-7	ASSLTAGGYEQY
TRBV20-1	TRBJ1-4	SAAPRDLAEKLF
TRBV19	TRBJ2-5	ASSILGVDETQY